The rows below give T cell receptor beta chains drawn from one sample of a study of cytomegalovirus exposure and HLA in healthy donors. TCRdb's copy holds only in-frame clones and misses some; the assay was immunoSEQ multiplex PCR. Of fewer than 120,000 clones in the sample, 75% to 80% were seen once. Specimen: PBMCs. The receptor set was obtained from a woman in her twenties or thirties in good health and CMV-seronegative. CDR3s include the opening cysteine and the closing phenylalanine or tryptophan. Where a row states a size, it is once, few, many or the class of an expanded clone; other rows omit it.

v_gene,abundance,j_gene,CDR3aa
TRBV7-6,NA,TRBJ2-5,CASSHTEGLETQYF
TRBV6-5,NA,TRBJ2-2,CASSYSLELGELFF
TRBV10-3,NA,TRBJ1-1,CAIRAGQGNTEAFF
TRBV7-9,NA,TRBJ2-5,CASSIQGVQETQYF
TRBV7-6,NA,TRBJ1-6,CASSPETARNSPLHF
TRBV28,NA,TRBJ1-5,CATSDRGSNQPQHF
TRBV7-9,NA,TRBJ2-1,CASSLPQTGRVGEQFF
TRBV10-2,NA,TRBJ2-7,CASSLSGGASYEQYF
TRBV28,NA,TRBJ2-7,CASSSGFEQYF
TRBV7-2,NA,TRBJ1-5,CASSRREGGKPQHF
TRBV28,NA,TRBJ2-5,CASSQDRGLETQYF
TRBV28,NA,TRBJ1-6,CATNWGQSYNSPLHF
TRBV5-6,NA,TRBJ2-7,CASSLQYTHEQYF
TRBV4-3,NA,TRBJ2-7,CASSQDPRDEQYF
TRBV7-9,NA,TRBJ1-6,CASSLGSERESPLHF
TRBV5-1,NA,TRBJ2-1,CASSWPGTSSYNEQFF
TRBV28,NA,TRBJ1-3,CASTETGSGNTIYF
TRBV5-4,NA,TRBJ2-6,CASSPPGTGANVLTF
TRBV4-2,NA,TRBJ2-2,CASSQEVVRGTGELFF
TRBV28,NA,TRBJ2-7,CASSLPTNPYEQYF
TRBV14,NA,TRBJ1-1,CASSQGLDRNTEAFF
TRBV7-9,NA,TRBJ1-2,CASSLVGEGYTF
TRBV7-2,NA,TRBJ2-7,CASSLERGEQYF
TRBV10-3,NA,TRBJ1-2,CAISGGGTGGGYTF
TRBV9,NA,TRBJ2-7,CASSAGAGTGVREQYF
TRBV15,NA,TRBJ2-1,CATSRDLQGLGEQFF
TRBV28,NA,TRBJ1-5,CASSLWMGQGNQPQHF
TRBV29-1,NA,TRBJ2-3,CSVARAGGGTDTQYF
TRBV5-4,NA,TRBJ1-2,CASSFGAGGVRGYTF
TRBV27,NA,TRBJ1-2,CASSFGNRGGYTF
TRBV28,NA,TRBJ2-7,CASGQGAPREQYF
TRBV13,NA,TRBJ1-1,CASSPVGSGGEKNTEAFF
TRBV27,NA,TRBJ1-1,CASRDRGNTEAFF
TRBV6-6,NA,TRBJ2-2,CASSYPDRDTGELFF
TRBV7-9,NA,TRBJ2-1,CASSASGRAYEQFF
TRBV28,NA,TRBJ1-5,CASRPPGASNQPQHF
TRBV19,NA,TRBJ2-1,CASSTGGAGRNEQFF
TRBV4-3,NA,TRBJ1-5,CASSQGLLHYSNQPQHF
TRBV30,NA,TRBJ1-1,CAWSSQGGTEAFF
TRBV20-1,NA,TRBJ1-1,CSARRAFF
TRBV30,few,TRBJ1-1,CAWGRGLGTEAFF